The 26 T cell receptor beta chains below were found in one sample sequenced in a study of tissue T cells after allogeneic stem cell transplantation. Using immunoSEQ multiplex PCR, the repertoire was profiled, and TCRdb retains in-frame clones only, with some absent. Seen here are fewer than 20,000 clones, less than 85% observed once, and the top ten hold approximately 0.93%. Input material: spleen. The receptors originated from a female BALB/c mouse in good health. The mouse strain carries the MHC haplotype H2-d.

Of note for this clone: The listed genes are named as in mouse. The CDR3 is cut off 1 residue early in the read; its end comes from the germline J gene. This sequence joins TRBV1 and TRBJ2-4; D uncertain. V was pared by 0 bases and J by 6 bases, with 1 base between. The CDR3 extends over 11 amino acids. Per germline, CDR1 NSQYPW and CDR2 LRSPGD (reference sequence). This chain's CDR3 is CTCSADNTLYF. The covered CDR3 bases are TGCACCTGCAGTGCAGATAACACCTTGTAC.

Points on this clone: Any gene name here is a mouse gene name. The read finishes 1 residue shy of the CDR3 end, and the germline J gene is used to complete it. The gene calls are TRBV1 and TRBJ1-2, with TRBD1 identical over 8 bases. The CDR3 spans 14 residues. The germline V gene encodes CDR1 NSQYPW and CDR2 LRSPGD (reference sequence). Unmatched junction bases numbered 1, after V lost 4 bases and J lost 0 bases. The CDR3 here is CTCSGQGSNSDYTF. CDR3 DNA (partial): TGCACCTGCAGTGGACAGGGGTCAAACTCCGACTACACC.

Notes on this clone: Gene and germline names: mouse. The sequenced part of the CDR3 DNA is TGTGCCAGCAGTATTCCAGGGGGCTCCTATGAACAGTAC. Translation: CASSIPGGSYEQY. The whole CDR3 protein is CASSIPGGSYEQYF. The chain carries TRBV19 and TRBJ2-7, with TRBD1 identical over 7 bases. The read terminates 1 residue ahead of where the CDR3 ends, so the germline J gene completes it. The CDR3 consists of 14 residues. Germline V lookup: CDR1 FNHDT, CDR2 SITEND (reference sequence). V lost 2 bases, J lost 0 bases, and 2 bases stayed unmatched.

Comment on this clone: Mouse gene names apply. Incomplete CDR3 DNA: TGTGCCAGCAGTGATTTGGGGACAAACACCGGGCAGCTCTAC. Protein sequence: CASSDLGTNTGQLY. The whole CDR3 protein reads CASSDLGTNTGQLYF. The chain has TRBV13-3 and TRBJ2-2; weak D call: TRBD2 (5 bases). The read ends 1 residue shy of where the CDR3 ends; the end is completed using the germline J gene. CDR1 NNHDY and CDR2 SYVADS come from the germline V gene. Between the trimmed V and J ends, which lost 1 base and 0 bases, there was a span of 7 bases. The CDR3 contains 15 residues.

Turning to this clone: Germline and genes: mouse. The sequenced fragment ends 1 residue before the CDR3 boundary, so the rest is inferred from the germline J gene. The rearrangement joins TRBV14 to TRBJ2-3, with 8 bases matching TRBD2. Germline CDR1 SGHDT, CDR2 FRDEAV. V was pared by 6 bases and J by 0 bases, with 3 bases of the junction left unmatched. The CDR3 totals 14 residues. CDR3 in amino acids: CASNGGGSAETLYF. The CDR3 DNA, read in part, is TGTGCCAGCAATGGGGGGGGTAGTGCAGAAACGCTGTAT.

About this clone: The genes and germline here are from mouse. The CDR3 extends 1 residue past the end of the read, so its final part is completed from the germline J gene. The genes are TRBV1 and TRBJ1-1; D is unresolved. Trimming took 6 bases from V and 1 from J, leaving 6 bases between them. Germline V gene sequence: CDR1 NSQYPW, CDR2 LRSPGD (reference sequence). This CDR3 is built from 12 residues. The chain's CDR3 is CTCSNKNTEVFF. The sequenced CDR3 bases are TGCACCTGCAGCAACAAAAACACAGAAGTCTTC. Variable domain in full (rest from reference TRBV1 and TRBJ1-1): VTLLEQNPRWRLVPRGQAVNLRCILKNSQYPWMSWYQQDLQKQLQWLFTLRSPGDKEVKSLPGADYLATRVTDTELRLQVANMSQGRTLYCTCSNKNTEVFFGKGTRLTVV.

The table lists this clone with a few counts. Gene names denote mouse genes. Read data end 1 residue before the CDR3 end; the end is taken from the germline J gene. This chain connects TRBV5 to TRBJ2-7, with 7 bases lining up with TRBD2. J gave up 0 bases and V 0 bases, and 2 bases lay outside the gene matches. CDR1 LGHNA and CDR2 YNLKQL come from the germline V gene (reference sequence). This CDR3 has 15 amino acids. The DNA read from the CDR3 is TGTGCCAGCAGCCAAGACTGGGGGAACTCCTATGAACAGTAC. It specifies CASSQDWGNSYEQY. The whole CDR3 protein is CASSQDWGNSYEQYF.

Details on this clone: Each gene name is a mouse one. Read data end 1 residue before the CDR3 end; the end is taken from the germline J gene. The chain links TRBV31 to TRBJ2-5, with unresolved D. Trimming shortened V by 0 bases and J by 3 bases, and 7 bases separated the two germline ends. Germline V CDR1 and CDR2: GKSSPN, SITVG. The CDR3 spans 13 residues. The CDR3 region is CAWSLASQDTQYF. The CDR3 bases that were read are TGTGCCTGGAGTCTAGCCAGTCAAGACACCCAGTAC.

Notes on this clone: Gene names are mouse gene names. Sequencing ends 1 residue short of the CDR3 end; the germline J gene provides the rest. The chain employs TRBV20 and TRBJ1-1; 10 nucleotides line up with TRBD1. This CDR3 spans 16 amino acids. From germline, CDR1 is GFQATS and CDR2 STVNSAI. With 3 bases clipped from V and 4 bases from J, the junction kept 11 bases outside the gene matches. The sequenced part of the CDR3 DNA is TGTGGTGCTAGAATGACAGGGGGCGCGAGAGGCACAGAAGTCTTC. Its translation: CGARMTGGARGTEVF. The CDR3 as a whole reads CGARMTGGARGTEVFF.

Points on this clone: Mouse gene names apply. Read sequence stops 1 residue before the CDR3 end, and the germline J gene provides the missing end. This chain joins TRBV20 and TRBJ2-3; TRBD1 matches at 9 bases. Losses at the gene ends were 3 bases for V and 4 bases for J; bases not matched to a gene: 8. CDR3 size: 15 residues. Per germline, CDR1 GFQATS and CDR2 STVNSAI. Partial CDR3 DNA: TGTGGTGCTAGCGGACAGGGGAGAAGGACAGAAACGCTGTAT. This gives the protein CGASGQGRRTETLY. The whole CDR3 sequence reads CGASGQGRRTETLYF.

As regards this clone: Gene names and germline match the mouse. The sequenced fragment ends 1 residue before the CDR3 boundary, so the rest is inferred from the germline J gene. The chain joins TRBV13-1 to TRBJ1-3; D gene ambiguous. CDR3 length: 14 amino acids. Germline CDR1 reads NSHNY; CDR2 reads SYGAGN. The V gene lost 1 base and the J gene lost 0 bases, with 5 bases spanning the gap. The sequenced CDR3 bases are TGTGCCAGCAGTGATAAAAGTTCTGGAAATACGCTCTAT. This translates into CASSDKSSGNTLY. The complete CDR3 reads CASSDKSSGNTLYF.

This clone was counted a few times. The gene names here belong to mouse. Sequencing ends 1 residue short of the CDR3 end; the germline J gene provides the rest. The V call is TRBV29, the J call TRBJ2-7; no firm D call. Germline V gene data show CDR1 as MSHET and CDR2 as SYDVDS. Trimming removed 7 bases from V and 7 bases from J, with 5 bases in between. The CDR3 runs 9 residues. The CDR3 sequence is CASNGEQYF. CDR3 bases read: TGTGCTAGCAACGGAGAACAGTAC.

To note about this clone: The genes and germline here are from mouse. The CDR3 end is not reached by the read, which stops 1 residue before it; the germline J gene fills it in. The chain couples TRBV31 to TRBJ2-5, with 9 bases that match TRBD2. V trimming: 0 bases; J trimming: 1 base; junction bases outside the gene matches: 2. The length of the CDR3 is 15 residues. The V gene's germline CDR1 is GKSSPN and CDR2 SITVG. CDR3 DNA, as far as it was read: TGTGCCTGGAGTCTCTCTGGGGGGGACCAAGACACCCAGTAC. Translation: CAWSLSGGDQDTQY. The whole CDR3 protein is CAWSLSGGDQDTQYF.

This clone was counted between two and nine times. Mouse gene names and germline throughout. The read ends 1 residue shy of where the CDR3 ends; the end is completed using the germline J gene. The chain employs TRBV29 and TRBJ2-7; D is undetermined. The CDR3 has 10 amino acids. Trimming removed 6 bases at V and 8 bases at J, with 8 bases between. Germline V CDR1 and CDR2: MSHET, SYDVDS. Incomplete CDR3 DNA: TGTGCTAGCAGCCCACAAAAACAGTAC. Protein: CASSPQKQY. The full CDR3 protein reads CASSPQKQYF.

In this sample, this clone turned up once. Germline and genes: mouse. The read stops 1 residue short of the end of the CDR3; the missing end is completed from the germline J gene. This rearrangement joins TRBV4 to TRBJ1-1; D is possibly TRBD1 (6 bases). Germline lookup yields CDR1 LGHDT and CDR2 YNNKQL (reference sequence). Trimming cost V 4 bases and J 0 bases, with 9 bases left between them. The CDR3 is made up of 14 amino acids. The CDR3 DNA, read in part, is TGTGCCAGCAGCTTACAGGGCCCAAACACAGAAGTCTTC. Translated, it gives CASSLQGPNTEVF. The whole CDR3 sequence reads CASSLQGPNTEVFF.

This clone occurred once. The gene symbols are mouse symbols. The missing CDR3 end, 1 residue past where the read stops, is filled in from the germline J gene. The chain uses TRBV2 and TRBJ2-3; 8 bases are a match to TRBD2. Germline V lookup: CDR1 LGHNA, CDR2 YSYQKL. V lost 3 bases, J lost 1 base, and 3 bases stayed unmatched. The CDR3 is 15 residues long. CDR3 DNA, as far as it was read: TGTGCCAGCAGCCACCTGGGGGGTCGTGCAGAAACGCTGTAT. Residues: CASSHLGGRAETLY. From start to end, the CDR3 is CASSHLGGRAETLYF.

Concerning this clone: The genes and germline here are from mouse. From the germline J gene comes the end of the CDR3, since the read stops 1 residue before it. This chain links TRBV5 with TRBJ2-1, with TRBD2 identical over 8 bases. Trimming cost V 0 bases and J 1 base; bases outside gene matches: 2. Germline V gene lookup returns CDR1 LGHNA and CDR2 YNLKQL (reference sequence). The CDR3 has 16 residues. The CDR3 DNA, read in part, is TGTGCCAGCAGCCAAGAATGGGGGGGGAACTATGCTGAGCAGTTC. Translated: CASSQEWGGNYAEQF. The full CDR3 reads CASSQEWGGNYAEQFF.

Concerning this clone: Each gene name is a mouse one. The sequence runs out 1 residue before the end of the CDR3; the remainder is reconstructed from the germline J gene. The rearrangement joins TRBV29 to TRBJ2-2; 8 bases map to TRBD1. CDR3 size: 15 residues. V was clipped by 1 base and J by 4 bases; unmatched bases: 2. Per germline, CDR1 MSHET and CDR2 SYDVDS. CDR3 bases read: TGTGCTAGCAGTTTATACAGGGGGACCACCGGGCAGCTCTAC. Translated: CASSLYRGTTGQLY. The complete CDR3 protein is CASSLYRGTTGQLYF. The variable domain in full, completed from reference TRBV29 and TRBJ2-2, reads DMKVTQMPRYLIKRMGENVLLECGQDMSHETMYWYRQDPGLGLQLIYISYDVDSNSEGDIPKGYRVSRKKREHFSLILDSAKTNQTSVYFCASSLYRGTTGQLYFGEGSKLTVL.

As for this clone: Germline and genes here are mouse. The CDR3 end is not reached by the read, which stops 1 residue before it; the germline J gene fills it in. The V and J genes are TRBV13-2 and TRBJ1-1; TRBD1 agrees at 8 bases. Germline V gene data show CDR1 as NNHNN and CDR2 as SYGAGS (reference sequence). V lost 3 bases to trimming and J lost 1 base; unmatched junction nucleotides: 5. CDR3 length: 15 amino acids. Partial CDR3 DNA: TGTGCCAGCGGTGGCCCCGGGACAGGGAACACAGAAGTCTTC. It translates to CASGGPGTGNTEVF. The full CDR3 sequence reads CASGGPGTGNTEVFF.

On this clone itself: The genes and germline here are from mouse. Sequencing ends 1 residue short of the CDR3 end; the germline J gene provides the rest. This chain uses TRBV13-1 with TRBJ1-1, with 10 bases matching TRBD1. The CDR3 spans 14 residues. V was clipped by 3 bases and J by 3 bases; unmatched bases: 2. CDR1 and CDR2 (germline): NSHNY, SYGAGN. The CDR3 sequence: CASSGGQGYTEVFF. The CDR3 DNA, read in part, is TGTGCCAGCAGTGGGGGACAGGGGTACACAGAAGTCTTC.

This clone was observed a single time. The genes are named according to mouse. CDR3 in amino acids: CASSDPGQQDTQYF. The part of the CDR3 DNA that was read is TGTGCCAGCAGTGATCCGGGACAGCAAGACACCCAGTAC. This chain connects TRBV13-3 to TRBJ2-5; 7 nucleotides match TRBD1. The read is 1 residue too short to cover the CDR3 end, so that end is filled in from the germline J gene. V gave up 1 base and J gave up 3 bases; unmatched junction bases: 2. CDR1 and CDR2 from the germline V gene are NNHDY and SYVADS. The CDR3 runs to 14 residues. The variable domain in full, with the rest retrieved from reference TRBV13-3 and TRBJ2-5, is EAAVTQSPRSKVAVTGGKVTLSCHQTNNHDYMYWYRQDTGHGLRLIHYSYVADSTEKGDIPDGYKASRPSQENFSLILELASLSQTAVYFCASSDPGQQDTQYFGPGTRLLVL.

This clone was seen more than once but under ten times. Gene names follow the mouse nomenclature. Partial CDR3 DNA: TGTGCCTGGAGTGGAGGACAGGGGGTCGGAAATACGCTCTAT. This gives the protein CAWSGGQGVGNTLY. The entire CDR3 protein is CAWSGGQGVGNTLYF. V usage is TRBV31 and J usage is TRBJ1-3; 10 bases align to TRBD1. The read falls 1 residue short of the CDR3 end, and the missing part is taken from the germline J gene. The CDR3 consists of 15 residues. V dropped 2 bases and J dropped 4; count of bases not matched to a gene: 5. Germline assignment: CDR1 GKSSPN and CDR2 SITVG.

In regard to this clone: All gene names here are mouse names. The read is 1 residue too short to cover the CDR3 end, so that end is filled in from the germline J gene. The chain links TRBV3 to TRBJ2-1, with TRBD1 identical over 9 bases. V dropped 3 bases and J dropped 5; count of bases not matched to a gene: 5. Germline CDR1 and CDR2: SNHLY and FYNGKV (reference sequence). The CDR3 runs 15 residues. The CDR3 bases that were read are TGTGCCAGCAGCTTCAGGACAGGGGAACATGCTGAGCAGTTC. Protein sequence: CASSFRTGEHAEQF. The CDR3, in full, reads CASSFRTGEHAEQFF.

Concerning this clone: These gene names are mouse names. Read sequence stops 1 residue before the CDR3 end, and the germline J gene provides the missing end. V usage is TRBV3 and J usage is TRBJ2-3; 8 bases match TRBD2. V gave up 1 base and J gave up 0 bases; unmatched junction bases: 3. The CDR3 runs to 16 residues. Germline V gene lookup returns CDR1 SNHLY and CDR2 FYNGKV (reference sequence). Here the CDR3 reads CASSLEGGRSAETLYF. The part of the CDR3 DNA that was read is TGTGCCAGCAGCTTAGAGGGGGGGCGTAGTGCAGAAACGCTGTAT.

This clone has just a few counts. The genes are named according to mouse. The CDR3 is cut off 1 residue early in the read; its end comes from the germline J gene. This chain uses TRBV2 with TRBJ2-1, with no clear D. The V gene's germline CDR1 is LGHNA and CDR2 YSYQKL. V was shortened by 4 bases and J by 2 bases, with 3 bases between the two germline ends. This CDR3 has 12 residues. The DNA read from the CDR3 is TGTGCCAGCAGCCCCGACTATGCTGAGCAGTTC. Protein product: CASSPDYAEQF. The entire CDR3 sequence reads CASSPDYAEQFF.

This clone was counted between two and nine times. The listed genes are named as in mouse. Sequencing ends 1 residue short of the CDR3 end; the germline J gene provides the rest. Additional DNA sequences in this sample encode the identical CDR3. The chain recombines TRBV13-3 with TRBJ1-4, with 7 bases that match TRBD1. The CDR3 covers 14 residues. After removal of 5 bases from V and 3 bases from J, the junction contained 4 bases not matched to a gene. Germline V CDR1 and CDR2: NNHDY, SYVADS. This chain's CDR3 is CASSPTGTNERLFF. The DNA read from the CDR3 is TGTGCCAGCAGCCCGACAGGGACCAACGAAAGATTATTT.